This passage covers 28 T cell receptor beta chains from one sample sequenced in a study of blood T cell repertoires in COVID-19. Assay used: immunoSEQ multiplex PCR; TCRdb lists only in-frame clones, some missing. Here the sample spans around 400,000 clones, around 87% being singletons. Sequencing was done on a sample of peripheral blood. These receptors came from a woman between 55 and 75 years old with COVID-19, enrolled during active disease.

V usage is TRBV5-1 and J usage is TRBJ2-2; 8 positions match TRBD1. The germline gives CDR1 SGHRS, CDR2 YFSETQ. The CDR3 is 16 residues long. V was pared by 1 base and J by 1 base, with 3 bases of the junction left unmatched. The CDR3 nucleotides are TGCGCCAGCAGCTTGTCCGGGACAGGGAACACCGGGGAGCTGTTTTTT. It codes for CASSLSGTGNTGELFF.

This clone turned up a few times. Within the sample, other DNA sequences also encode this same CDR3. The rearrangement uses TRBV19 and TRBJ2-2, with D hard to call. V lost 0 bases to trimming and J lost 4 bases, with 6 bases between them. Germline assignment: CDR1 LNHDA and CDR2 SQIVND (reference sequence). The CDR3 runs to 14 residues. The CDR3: CASSIDRGTGELFF. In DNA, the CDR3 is TGTGCCAGTAGTATAGATAGAGGCACCGGGGAGCTGTTTTTT.

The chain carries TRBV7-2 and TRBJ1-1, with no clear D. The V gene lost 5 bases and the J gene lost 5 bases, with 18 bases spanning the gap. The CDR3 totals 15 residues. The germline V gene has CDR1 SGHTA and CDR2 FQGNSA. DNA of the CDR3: TGTGCCAGCAGCCCGTGGGGAGAGCCGGGGACTGAAGCTTTCTTT. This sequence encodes CASSPWGEPGTEAFF.

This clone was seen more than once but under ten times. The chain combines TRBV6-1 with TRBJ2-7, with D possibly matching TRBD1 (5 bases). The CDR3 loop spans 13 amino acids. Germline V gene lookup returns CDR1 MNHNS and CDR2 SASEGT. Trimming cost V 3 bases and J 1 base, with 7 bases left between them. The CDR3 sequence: CASSDRASYEQYF. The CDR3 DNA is TGTGCCAGCAGTGACAGGGCGTCCTACGAGCAGTACTTC.

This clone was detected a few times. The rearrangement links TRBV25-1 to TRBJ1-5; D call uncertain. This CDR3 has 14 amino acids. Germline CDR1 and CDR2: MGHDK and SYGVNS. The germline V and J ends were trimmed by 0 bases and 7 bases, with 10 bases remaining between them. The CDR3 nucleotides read TGTGCCAGCAGTGAATATGGGGAGGGCCAGCCCCAGCATTTT. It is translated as CASSEYGEGQPQHF. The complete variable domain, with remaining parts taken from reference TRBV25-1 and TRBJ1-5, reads EADIYQTPRYLVIGTGKKITLECSQTMGHDKMYWYQQDPGMELHLIHYSYGVNSTEKGDLSSESTVSRIRTEHFPLTLESARPSHTSQYLCASSEYGEGQPQHFGDGTRLSIL.

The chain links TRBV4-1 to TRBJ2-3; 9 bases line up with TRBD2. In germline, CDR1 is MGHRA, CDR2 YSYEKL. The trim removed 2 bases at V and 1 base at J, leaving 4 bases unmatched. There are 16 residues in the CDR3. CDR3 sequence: CASSQIPSGGTDTQYF. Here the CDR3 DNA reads TGCGCCAGCAGCCAAATCCCTAGCGGGGGCACAGATACGCAGTATTTT.

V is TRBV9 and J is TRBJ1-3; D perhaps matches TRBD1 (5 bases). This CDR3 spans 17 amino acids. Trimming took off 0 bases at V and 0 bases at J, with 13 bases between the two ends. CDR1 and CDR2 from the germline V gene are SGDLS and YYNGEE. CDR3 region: CASSVADHRSSGNTIYF. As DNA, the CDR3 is TGTGCCAGCAGCGTAGCAGATCACAGGAGCTCTGGAAACACCATATATTTT.

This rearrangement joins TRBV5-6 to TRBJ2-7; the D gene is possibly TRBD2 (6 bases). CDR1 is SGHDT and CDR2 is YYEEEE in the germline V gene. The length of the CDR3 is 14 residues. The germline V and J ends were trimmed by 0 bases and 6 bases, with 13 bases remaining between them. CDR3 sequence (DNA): TGTGCCAGCAGCTTGGATGCGCGGGGAACCGAGCAGTACTTC. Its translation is CASSLDARGTEQYF.

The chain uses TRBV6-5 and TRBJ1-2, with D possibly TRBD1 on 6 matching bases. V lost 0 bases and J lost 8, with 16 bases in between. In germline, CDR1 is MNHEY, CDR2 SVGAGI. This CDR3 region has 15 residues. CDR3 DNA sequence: TGTGCCAGCAGTTACTCGAACAGGGCCAGCGGCGGCTACACCTTC. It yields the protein CASSYSNRASGGYTF.

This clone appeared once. CDR3 sequence (DNA): TGCGCCAGCAGGAATCACAGGAACACCGGGGAGCTGTTTTTT. Encoded protein: CASRNHRNTGELFF. The chain uses TRBV10-2 and TRBJ2-2; D call uncertain. The CDR3 runs to 14 residues. Germline lookup yields CDR1 WSHSY and CDR2 SAAADI. V lost 6 bases, J lost 1 base, and 9 bases lay in between.

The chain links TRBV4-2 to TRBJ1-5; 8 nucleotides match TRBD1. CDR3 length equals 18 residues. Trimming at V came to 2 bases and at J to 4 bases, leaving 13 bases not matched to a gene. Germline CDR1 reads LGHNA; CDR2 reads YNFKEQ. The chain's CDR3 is CASSQRPGTGEFNQPQHF. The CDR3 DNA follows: TGTGCCAGCAGCCAAAGACCCGGGACAGGAGAATTTAATCAGCCCCAGCATTTT.

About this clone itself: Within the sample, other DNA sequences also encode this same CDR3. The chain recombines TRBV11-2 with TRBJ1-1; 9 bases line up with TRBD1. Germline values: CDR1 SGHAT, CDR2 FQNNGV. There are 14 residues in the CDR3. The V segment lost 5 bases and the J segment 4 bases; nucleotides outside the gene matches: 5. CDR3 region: CASSTRQGGTEAFF. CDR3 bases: TGTGCCAGCAGCACGCGACAGGGGGGCACTGAAGCTTTCTTT. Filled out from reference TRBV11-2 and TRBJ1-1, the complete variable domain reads EAGVAQSPRYKIIEKRQSVAFWCNPISGHATLYWYQQILGQGPKLLIQFQNNGVVDDSQLPKDRFSAERLKGVDSTLKIQPAKLEDSAVYLCASSTRQGGTEAFFGQGTRLTVV.

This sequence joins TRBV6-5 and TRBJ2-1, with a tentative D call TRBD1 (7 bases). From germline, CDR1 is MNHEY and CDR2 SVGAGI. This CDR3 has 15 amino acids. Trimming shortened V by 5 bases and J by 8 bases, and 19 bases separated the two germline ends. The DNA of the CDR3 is TGTGCCAGCAGTCAGCCGGGACAGAGACTAGATGAGCAGTTCTTC. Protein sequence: CASSQPGQRLDEQFF.

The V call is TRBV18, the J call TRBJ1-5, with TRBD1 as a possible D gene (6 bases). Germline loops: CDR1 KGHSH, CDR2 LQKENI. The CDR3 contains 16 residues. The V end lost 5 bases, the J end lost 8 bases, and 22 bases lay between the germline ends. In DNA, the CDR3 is TGTGCCAGCTCAGTTTCCGGGACACCGTGGGGCAAGCCCCAGCATTTT. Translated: CASSVSGTPWGKPQHF.

In nucleotides, the CDR3 is TGTGCCAGCAGTATTACTACCGGGACAGGGTATCGCTATGGCTACACCTTC. As protein: CASSITTGTGYRYGYTF. The J gene is TRBJ1-2, the V gene TRBV27; 9 bases are a match to TRBD1. The CDR3 spans 17 residues. Germline V gene data show CDR1 as MNHEY and CDR2 as SMNVEV (reference sequence). Unmatched junction bases numbered 14, after V lost 5 bases and J lost 4 bases.

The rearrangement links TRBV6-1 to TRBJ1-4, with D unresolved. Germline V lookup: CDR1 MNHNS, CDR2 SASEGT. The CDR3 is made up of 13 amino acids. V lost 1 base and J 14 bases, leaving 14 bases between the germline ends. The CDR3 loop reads CASSEGARTRLFF. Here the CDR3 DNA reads TGTGCCAGCAGTGAAGGGGCTCGCACCAGGCTGTTTTTT.

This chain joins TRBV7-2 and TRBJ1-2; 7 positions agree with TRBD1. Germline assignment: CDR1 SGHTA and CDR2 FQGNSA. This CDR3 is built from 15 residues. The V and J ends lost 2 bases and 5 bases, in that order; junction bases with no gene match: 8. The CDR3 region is CASSLPVTGRYGYTF. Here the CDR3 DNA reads TGTGCCAGCAGCTTACCTGTGACAGGGAGGTATGGCTACACCTTC. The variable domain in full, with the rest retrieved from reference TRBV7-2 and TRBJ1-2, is GAGVSQSPSNKVTEKGKDVELRCDPISGHTALYWYRQSLGQGLEFLIYFQGNSAPDKSGLPSDRFSAERTGGSVSTLTIQRTQQEDSAVYLCASSLPVTGRYGYTFGSGTRLTVV.

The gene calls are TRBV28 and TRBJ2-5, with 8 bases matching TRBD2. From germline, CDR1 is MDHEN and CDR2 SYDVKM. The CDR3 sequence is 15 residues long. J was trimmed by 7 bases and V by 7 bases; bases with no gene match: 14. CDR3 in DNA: TGTGCCAGCACCTCACCAGGGCGGGGGGCCTCGACCCAGTACTTC. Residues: CASTSPGRGASTQYF.

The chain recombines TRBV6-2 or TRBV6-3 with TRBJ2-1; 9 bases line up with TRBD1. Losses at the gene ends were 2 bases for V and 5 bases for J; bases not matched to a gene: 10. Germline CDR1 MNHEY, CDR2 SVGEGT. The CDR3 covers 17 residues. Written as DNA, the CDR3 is TGTGCCAGCAGTTACCCCCTCGGACAGGGGTTCGACAATGAGCAGTTCTTC. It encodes CASSYPLGQGFDNEQFF.

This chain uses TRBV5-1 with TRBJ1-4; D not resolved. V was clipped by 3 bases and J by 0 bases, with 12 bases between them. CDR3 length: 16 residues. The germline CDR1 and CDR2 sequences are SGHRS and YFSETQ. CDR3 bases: TGCGCCAGCAGCTGGGGAGGAATGACAACTAATGAAAAACTGTTTTTT. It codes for CASSWGGMTTNEKLFF.

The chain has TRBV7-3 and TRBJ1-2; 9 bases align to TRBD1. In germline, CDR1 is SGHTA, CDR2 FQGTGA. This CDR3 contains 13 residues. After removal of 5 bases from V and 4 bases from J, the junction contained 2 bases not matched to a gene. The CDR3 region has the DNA TGTGCCAGCAGCGGGGGACAGGGCTATGGCTACACCTTC. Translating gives CASSGGQGYGYTF.

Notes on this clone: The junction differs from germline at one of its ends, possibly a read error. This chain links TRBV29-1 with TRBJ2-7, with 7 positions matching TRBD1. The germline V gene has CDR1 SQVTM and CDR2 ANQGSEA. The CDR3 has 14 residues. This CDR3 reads CSSCCGGLPGQRNF. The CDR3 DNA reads TGCAGCTCCTGTTGTGGAGGTCTTCCGGGACAGCGAAACTTC.

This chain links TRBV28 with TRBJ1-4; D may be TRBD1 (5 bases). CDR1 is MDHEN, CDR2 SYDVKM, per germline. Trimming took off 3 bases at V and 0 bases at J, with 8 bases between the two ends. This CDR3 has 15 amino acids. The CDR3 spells CASSFQGATNEKLFF. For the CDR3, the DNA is TGTGCCAGCAGTTTCCAGGGCGCAACTAATGAAAAACTGTTTTTT.

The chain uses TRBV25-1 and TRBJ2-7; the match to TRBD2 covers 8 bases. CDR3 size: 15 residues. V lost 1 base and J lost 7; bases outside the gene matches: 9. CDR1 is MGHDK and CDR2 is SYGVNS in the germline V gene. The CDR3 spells CASSESVAGLGEQYF. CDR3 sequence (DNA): TGTGCCAGCAGTGAATCGGTAGCGGGGTTGGGGGAGCAGTACTTC.

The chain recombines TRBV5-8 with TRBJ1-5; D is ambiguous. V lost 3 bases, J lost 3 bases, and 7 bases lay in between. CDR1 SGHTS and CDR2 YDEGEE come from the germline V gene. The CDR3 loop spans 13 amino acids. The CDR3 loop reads CASSYTSNQPQHF. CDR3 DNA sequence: TGTGCCAGCAGCTACACCTCCAATCAGCCCCAGCATTTT.

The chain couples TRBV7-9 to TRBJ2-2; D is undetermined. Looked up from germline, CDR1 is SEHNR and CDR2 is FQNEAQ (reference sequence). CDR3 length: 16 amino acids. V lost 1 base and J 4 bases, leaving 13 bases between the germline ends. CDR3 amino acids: CASSLGIAGSTGELFF. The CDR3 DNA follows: TGTGCCAGCAGCTTAGGTATCGCAGGATCCACCGGGGAGCTGTTTTTT.

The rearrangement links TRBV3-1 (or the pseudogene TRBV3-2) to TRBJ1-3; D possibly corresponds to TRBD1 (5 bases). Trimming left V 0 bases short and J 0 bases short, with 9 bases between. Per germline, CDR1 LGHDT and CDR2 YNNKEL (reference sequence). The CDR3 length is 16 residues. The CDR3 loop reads CASSQDTRASGNTIYF. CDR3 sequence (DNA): TGTGCCAGCAGCCAAGATACCAGGGCCTCTGGAAACACCATATATTTT.

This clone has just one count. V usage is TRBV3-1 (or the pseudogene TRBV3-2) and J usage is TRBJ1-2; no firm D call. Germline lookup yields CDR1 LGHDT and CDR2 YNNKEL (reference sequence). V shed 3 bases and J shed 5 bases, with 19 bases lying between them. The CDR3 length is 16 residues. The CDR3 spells CASSQSRGTQSYGYTF. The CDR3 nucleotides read TGTGCCAGCAGCCAGTCTCGGGGTACTCAGTCTTATGGCTACACCTTC.